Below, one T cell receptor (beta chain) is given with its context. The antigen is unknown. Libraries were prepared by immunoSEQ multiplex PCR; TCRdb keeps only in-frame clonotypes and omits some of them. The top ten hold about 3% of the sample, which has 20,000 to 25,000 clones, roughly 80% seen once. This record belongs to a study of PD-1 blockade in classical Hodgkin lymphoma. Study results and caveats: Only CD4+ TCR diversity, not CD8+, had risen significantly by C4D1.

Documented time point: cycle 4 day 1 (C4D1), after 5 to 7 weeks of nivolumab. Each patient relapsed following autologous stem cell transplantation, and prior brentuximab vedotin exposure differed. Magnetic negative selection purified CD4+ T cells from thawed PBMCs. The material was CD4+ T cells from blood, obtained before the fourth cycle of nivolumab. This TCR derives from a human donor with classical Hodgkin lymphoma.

Here the CDR3 reads CASSATTGGEFGGYTF. Here the CDR3 DNA reads TGTGCCAGCAGCGCGACTACAGGGGGCGAGTTTGGTGGCTACACCTTC. The chain carries TRBV7-2 and TRBJ1-2, with 9 bases lining up with TRBD1. V lost 5 bases and J lost 7; bases outside the gene matches: 14. Germline V gives CDR1 SGHTA, CDR2 FQGNSA. The CDR3 loop spans 16 amino acids.